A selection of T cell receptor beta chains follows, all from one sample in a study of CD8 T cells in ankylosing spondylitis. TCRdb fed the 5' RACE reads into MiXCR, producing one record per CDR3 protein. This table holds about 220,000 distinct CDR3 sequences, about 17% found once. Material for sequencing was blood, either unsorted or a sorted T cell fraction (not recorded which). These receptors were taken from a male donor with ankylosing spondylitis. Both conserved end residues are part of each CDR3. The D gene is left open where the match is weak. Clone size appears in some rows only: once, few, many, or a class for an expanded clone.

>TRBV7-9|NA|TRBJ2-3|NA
TGTGCCAGCAGCCACCGCACAGATACGCAGTATTTT
CASSHRTDTQYF
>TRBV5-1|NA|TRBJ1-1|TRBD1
TGCGCCAGCAGCTACAGACAGGGCGACGGCACTGAAGCTTTCTTT
CASSYRQGDGTEAFF
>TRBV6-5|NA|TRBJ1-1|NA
TGTGCCAGCAGTTACTCGGGGGGGGCGAGCACTGAAGCTTTCTTT
CASSYSGGASTEAFF
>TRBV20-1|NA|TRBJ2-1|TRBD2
TGCAGTGCTACGGGACTAGCGCACTACAATGAGCAGTTCTTC
CSATGLAHYNEQFF
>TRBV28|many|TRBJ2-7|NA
TGTGCCAGCAGTTTCCCGACTCAGGCCCACAGCACCTACGAGCAGTACTTC
CASSFPTQAHSTYEQYF
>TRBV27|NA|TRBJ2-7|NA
TGTGCCAGCAGTTTTTCAGACAGCACCTACGAGCAGTACTTC
CASSFSDSTYEQYF
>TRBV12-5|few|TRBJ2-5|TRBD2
TGTGCTAGTGGTTTCACAGGGTTTAGCGGGGACCAAGAGACCCAGTACTTC
CASGFTGFSGDQETQYF
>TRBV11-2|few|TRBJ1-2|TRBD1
TGTGCCAGCAGCTTAGCCAGGGGGGGTAACTATGGCTACACCTTC
CASSLARGGNYGYTF
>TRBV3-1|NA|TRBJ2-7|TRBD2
TGTGCCAGCAGCCAGGGTGGACTAGGTTTCGAGCAGTACTTC
CASSQGGLGFEQYF
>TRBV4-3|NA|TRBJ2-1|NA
TGCGCCAGCAGCCAAGATTGGAGCTCCGACAATGAGCAGTTCTTC
CASSQDWSSDNEQFF
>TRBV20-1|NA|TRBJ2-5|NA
TGCAGTGCTAGATGGTGGGACGGAGAGACCCAGTACTTC
CSARWWDGETQYF
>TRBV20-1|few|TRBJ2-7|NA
TGCAGTGCCAGGATGGAGGGAGCCTTGGAGCAGTACTTC
CSARMEGALEQYF
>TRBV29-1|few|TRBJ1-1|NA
TGCAGCGTTGAAGGGGCAGGGTTCGTGGGCACTGAAGCTTTCTTT
CSVEGAGFVGTEAFF
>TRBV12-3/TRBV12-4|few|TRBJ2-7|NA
TGTGCCAGCAGACATAATAGTCAGCCTCCTGGGGAGCAGTACTTC
CASRHNSQPPGEQYF
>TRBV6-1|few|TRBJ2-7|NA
TGTGCCAGCAGATCGACAGGCCACTACGAGCAGTACTTC
CASRSTGHYEQYF
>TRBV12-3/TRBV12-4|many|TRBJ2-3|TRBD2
TGTGCCAGCAGTTTATGGCTAGCGGGAGTTCTAGATACGCAGTATTTT
CASSLWLAGVLDTQYF
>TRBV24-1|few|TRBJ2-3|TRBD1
TGTGCCACCAAAGACAGGGGCACAGATACGCAGTATTTT
CATKDRGTDTQYF
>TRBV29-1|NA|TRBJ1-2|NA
TGCAGCGTTGAAGATTCCCACAACCACCCCTATGGCTACACCTTC
CSVEDSHNHPYGYTF
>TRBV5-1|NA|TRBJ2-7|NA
TGCGCCAGCAGCTTGTTCGTGTCCTACGAGCAGTACTTC
CASSLFVSYEQYF
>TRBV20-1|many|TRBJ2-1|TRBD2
TGCAGTGCTCAAATAGCGGGCCCCTTTATAAGCTCCTACAATGAGCAGTTCTTC
CSAQIAGPFISSYNEQFF